These 32 T cell receptor beta chains originate from one sample sequenced in a study of molecular identifiers for immune sequencing clone quantification. TCRdb independently ran MiXCR on the PCR reads; one entry per CDR3 protein. Among over 600,000 distinct CDR3 sequences listed, nearly 20% were seen once. The sample consisted of naive CD8+ T cells from blood, with Jurkat cell RNA spiked in. Documented subset: FACS-sorted CD8+CD4-CCR7+CD45RA+ naive T cells. Receptors were obtained from a human donor in good health. Some libraries in this study had Jurkat cell RNA spiked in.

The sample holds many counts of this clonotype. V and J are TRBV5-4 and TRBJ1-1; D is unclear. The CDR3 spans 14 residues. The V and J ends lost 0 bases and 0 bases respectively, with 6 bases between them. The germline V gene encodes CDR1 SGHNT and CDR2 YYREEE (reference sequence). In nucleotides, the CDR3 is TGTGCCAGCAGCTTGGCCGGGATGAACACTGAAGCTTTCTTT. This encodes CASSLAGMNTEAFF.

This clonotype was observed many times. The rearrangement links TRBV28 to TRBJ1-2; D possibly corresponds to TRBD1 (6 bases). The CDR3 covers 16 residues. V dropped 5 bases and J dropped 1 base, with 17 bases sitting between them. Looked up from germline, CDR1 is MDHEN and CDR2 is SYDVKM. The CDR3 protein is CASSNPTDSRNYGYTF. In DNA form, the CDR3 reads TGTGCCAGCAGTAACCCTACGGACAGCCGTAACTATGGCTACACCTTC.

This clonotype was observed at least ten times. This sequence joins TRBV7-2 and TRBJ2-1; TRBD2 matches at 14 bases. The CDR3 is 20 amino acids. J gave up 6 bases and V 5 bases, and 18 bases lay outside the gene matches. The germline V gene has CDR1 SGHTA and CDR2 FQGNSA. The CDR3 sequence is CASSPTRGSTSGGASNEQFF. The CDR3 DNA reads as TGTGCCAGCAGCCCCACGAGGGGGTCGACTAGCGGGGGGGCCAGCAATGAGCAGTTCTTC.

This clonotype was observed a few times. CDR3 sequence (DNA): TGTGCCAGTATAGGGCAGGGTGGATACGAGCAGTACTTC. Translated, it gives CASIGQGGYEQYF. The gene calls are TRBV19 and TRBJ2-7; possibly TRBD1 for D (5 bases). The CDR3 contains 13 residues. With 7 bases removed from V and 4 bases from J, the gap between germline ends came to 14 bases. Germline CDR1 and CDR2: LNHDA and SQIVND (reference sequence).

This clonotype was counted a few times. Being one base from a much bigger clone, this may be a read error. The gene calls are TRBV7-2 and TRBJ2-1; D possibly matches TRBD1 or TRBD2 (5 bases each). Germline V CDR1 and CDR2: SGHTA, FQGNSA. This CDR3 contains 13 residues. Here the CDR3 reads CANSNPTEGEQFF. CDR3 DNA sequence: TGTGCCAACAGCAACCCGACAGAGGGAGAGCAGTTCTTC.

This clonotype was recorded at least ten times. The genes are TRBV30 and TRBJ2-7, with 9 bases fitting TRBD1. Germline assignment: CDR1 GTSNPN and CDR2 SVGIG (reference sequence). This CDR3 comprises 15 residues. The V and J ends lost 1 base and 3 bases, in that order; junction bases with no gene match: 7. CDR3 in DNA: TGTGCCTGGAGTGGGGGACAGGGAGGGGACTACGAGCAGTACTTC. Its translation: CAWSGGQGGDYEQYF.

This clonotype has at least ten counts. The chain joins TRBV20-1 to TRBJ2-1, with 9 bases matching TRBD1. After removal of 3 bases from V and 9 bases from J, the junction contained 6 bases not matched to a gene. Germline CDR1 DFQATT, CDR2 SNEGSKA (reference sequence). This CDR3 spans 13 amino acids. CDR3 in DNA: TGCAGTGCTAGTCTGACAGGGGGAGGTGAGCAGTTCTTC. Translating it yields CSASLTGGGEQFF.

The chain uses TRBV7-9 and TRBJ2-5, with a tentative D call TRBD1 (6 bases). V was trimmed by 3 bases and J by 0 bases, leaving 14 bases between them. The CDR3 is 16 residues long. CDR1 and CDR2 (germline): SEHNR, FQNEAQ (reference sequence). In nucleotides, the CDR3 is TGTGCCAGCAGCTTCGACCGGGACACTCACCAAGAGACCCAGTACTTC. Translated: CASSFDRDTHQETQYF.

This clonotype was seen many times. The rearrangement links TRBV12-3 or TRBV12-4 to TRBJ1-4, with D possibly TRBD1 on 5 matching bases. Trimming removed 6 bases at V and 7 bases at J, with 9 bases between. The CDR3 length is 12 residues. The CDR3 sequence: CASSPGGEKLFF. The CDR3 nucleotides are TGTGCCAGCAGCCCTGGGGGTGAAAAACTGTTTTTT.

On this clonotype: One junction end disagrees with the germline gene, perhaps due to a read error. The rearrangement uses TRBV28 and TRBJ2-7; D is undetermined. The CDR3 has 14 amino acids. Germline V CDR1 and CDR2: MDHEN, SYDVKM. CDR3 bases: TGTGCCAGCGGTTTATTTGCGAGAGCCTACGAGCGGTACTTC. Translating gives CASGLFARAYERYF.

The V gene is TRBV6-2 or TRBV6-3, the J gene TRBJ2-7; TRBD1 matches 7 bases. The CDR3 is 14 amino acids. CDR1 is MNHEY, CDR2 SVGEGT, per germline. V shed 10 bases and J 3 bases; nucleotides not matched to a gene: 12. The chain's CDR3 is CATRGTENLYEQYF. Here the CDR3 DNA reads TGTGCCACCAGAGGGACAGAAAACCTCTACGAGCAGTACTTC.

In its sample, this clonotype was seen many times. V gene TRBV4-3 combines with J gene TRBJ2-7; D gene unclear. CDR3 length equals 14 residues. Germline-derived CDR1 and CDR2 are LGHNA and YSLEER. V lost 1 base and J 0 bases, leaving 7 bases between the germline ends. This CDR3 reads CASSQGLGSYEQYF. DNA for the CDR3: TGCGCCAGCAGCCAAGGCCTGGGCTCCTACGAGCAGTACTTC.

This clonotype has more than one count but fewer than ten. The chain uses TRBV4-1 and TRBJ2-5; TRBD2 aligns across 11 bases. The CDR3 has 15 residues. Germline V CDR1 and CDR2: MGHRA, YSYEKL. The V and J ends lost 4 bases and 1 base, in that order; junction bases with no gene match: 2. CDR3 sequence: CASSRGTSGQETQYF. CDR3 coding DNA: TGCGCCAGCAGCCGAGGGACTAGCGGCCAAGAGACCCAGTACTTC.

Details on this clonotype: A read error may be the cause here, since a much bigger clone is one base away. CDR3 sequence: CAGSLWPSSYEQYF. CDR3 in DNA: TGTGCCGGCAGCTTGTGGCCTTCCTCCTACGAGCAGTACTTC. The chain combines TRBV5-6 with TRBJ2-7; D gene uncertain. Germline loops: CDR1 SGHDT, CDR2 YYEEEE. The CDR3 consists of 14 residues.

This clonotype was seen a handful of times. This chain joins TRBV10-3 and TRBJ2-5, with 9 bases lining up with TRBD1. This CDR3 is 15 amino acids long. Germline lookup yields CDR1 ENHRY and CDR2 SYGVKD. The V gene end was trimmed by 0 bases and the J gene end by 1 base; junction bases not matched to a gene: 0. The CDR3 protein is CAISESGQGQETQYF. Here the CDR3 DNA reads TGTGCCATCAGTGAGTCGGGACAGGGCCAAGAGACCCAGTACTTC.

There are many counts of this clonotype. CDR3 amino acids: CASSLPSEQFF. The DNA of the CDR3 is TGTGCCAGCAGCTTGCCCAGTGAGCAGTTCTTC. The rearrangement links TRBV5-5 to TRBJ2-1; D is unclear. Germline V gives CDR1 SGHKS, CDR2 YYEKEE (reference sequence). V gave up 1 base and J gave up 9 bases, with 5 bases separating them. This CDR3 contains 11 residues.

This clonotype was counted ten times or more. This chain links TRBV2 with TRBJ2-5; no firm D call. Trimming took off 8 bases at V and 1 base at J, with 5 bases between the two ends. Germline-derived CDR1 and CDR2 are SNHLY and FYNNEI. This CDR3 region has 11 residues. CDR3 in DNA: TGTGCCAGCCAACCCCAAGAGACCCAGTACTTC. It encodes CASQPQETQYF.

This clonotype was seen just once. A single base separates this from a much larger clone, so it may be a read error. This chain links TRBV20-1 with TRBJ2-5; a possible D gene is TRBD1 (5 bases). This CDR3 is 16 amino acids long. CDR1 DFQATT and CDR2 SNEGSKA come from the germline V gene (reference sequence). CDR3 in DNA: TGCGGTGCTAGAGCCTCCCCCGGACAACCCGGGGAGACCCAGTACTTC. Its protein is CGARASPGQPGETQYF.

The chain recombines TRBV2 with TRBJ2-1, with 8 bases aligning to TRBD1. The length of the CDR3 is 16 residues. V dropped 7 bases and J dropped 4; count of bases not matched to a gene: 12. Germline-derived CDR1 and CDR2 are SNHLY and FYNNEI. The CDR3 coding sequence is TGTGCCAGCATCAGAGACGGGCAGGGGGCTTACAATGAGCAGTTCTTC. It is translated as CASIRDGQGAYNEQFF.

The chain couples TRBV5-4 to TRBJ2-3; a weak D match, TRBD1 (5 bases). The germline V gene has CDR1 SGHNT and CDR2 YYREEE (reference sequence). Trimming cost V 4 bases and J 2 bases, with 11 bases left between them. The CDR3 consists of 14 residues. The CDR3 reads CASSRGKYTDTQYF. CDR3 DNA: TGTGCCAGCAGCAGGGGTAAATACACAGATACGCAGTATTTT.

Many counts were recorded for this clonotype. The CDR3 coding sequence is TGTGCCAGCAGCTTATCAAAAGATGAGCAGTTCTTC. This gives the protein CASSLSKDEQFF. This chain connects TRBV7-9 to TRBJ2-1; no firm D call. The CDR3 consists of 12 residues. V lost 2 bases, J lost 8 bases, and 7 bases lay in between. Looked up from germline, CDR1 is SEHNR and CDR2 is FQNEAQ (reference sequence).

The V and J genes are TRBV27 and TRBJ2-2; D gene unclear. Germline-derived CDR1 and CDR2 are MNHEY and SMNVEV (reference sequence). V gave up 4 bases and J gave up 6 bases, with 15 bases separating them. The length of the CDR3 is 15 residues. The CDR3 bases are TGTGCCAGCAGTTCACCCCTAAATCCCCCCGGGGAGCTGTTTTTT. This translates into CASSSPLNPPGELFF.

The chain employs TRBV2 and TRBJ2-7, with 8 bases aligning to TRBD1. The CDR3 consists of 14 residues. V trimming: 7 bases; J trimming: 4 bases; junction bases outside the gene matches: 9. Germline assignment: CDR1 SNHLY and CDR2 FYNNEI. This chain's CDR3 is CASTGGANAYEQYF. CDR3 DNA sequence: TGTGCCAGCACAGGGGGCGCAAATGCATACGAGCAGTACTTC.

This clonotype has a count of ten or more. The chain employs TRBV4-1 and TRBJ2-7; D gene unclear. V lost 3 bases and J 4 bases, leaving 10 bases between the germline ends. CDR1 and CDR2 (germline): MGHRA, YSYEKL. The CDR3 sequence is 13 residues long. Here the CDR3 DNA reads TGCGCCAGCAGCCAGGCCAGTGGTTACGAGCAGTACTTC. Amino acids: CASSQASGYEQYF.

This clonotype was counted ten times or more. V is TRBV19 and J is TRBJ1-1; D is unresolved. CDR1 and CDR2 (germline): LNHDA, SQIVND (reference sequence). CDR3 size: 14 residues. The ends were cut back, 5 bases at V and 5 bases at J, with 15 bases in the middle. DNA for the CDR3: TGTGCCAGTAGTCCTATGGGGTCGGGGACTGAAGCTTTCTTT. Translating gives CASSPMGSGTEAFF.

V usage is TRBV12-3 or TRBV12-4 and J usage is TRBJ2-1; 8 bases map to TRBD2. The trim removed 6 bases at V and 0 bases at J, leaving 4 bases unmatched. The CDR3 spans 15 residues. The CDR3 here is CASRLAETSYNEQFF. As DNA, the CDR3 is TGTGCCAGCAGACTAGCGGAAACCTCCTACAATGAGCAGTTCTTC.

This clonotype was detected a few times. The genes are TRBV7-2 and TRBJ1-2; D call uncertain. The V gene's germline CDR1 is SGHTA and CDR2 FQGNSA. Trimming cost V 5 bases and J 4 bases, with 11 bases left between them. This CDR3 is built from 13 residues. The CDR3 DNA follows: TGTGCCAGCAGCCCAAGTGTAGTCTATGGCTACACCTTC. Its translation: CASSPSVVYGYTF.

This clonotype was detected ten times or more. The chain combines TRBV6-6 with TRBJ2-7; maybe TRBD1 (6 bases). This CDR3 contains 12 residues. The germline CDR1 and CDR2 sequences are MNHNY and SVGAGI (reference sequence). Trimming pared 0 bases from V and 8 bases from J, leaving 8 bases between. This CDR3 reads CASSYSGGQQYF. Here the CDR3 DNA reads TGTGCCAGCAGTTACTCTGGGGGCCAGCAGTACTTC.

This clonotype showed up many times. CDR3 residues: CASSARREAYEQYF. Here the CDR3 DNA reads TGTGCCAGCAGCGCGCGCAGGGAGGCCTACGAGCAGTACTTC. The chain has TRBV6-1 and TRBJ2-7; D is possibly TRBD2 (6 bases). The germline V and J ends were trimmed by 6 bases and 2 bases, with 14 bases remaining between them. Germline V lookup: CDR1 MNHNS, CDR2 SASEGT. This CDR3 has 14 residues.

The DNA for the CDR3 is TGCAGCGTCAACAGTTACTACAATGAGCAGTTCTTC. Amino acids: CSVNSYYNEQFF. This chain joins TRBV29-1 and TRBJ2-1; D is undetermined. This CDR3 spans 12 amino acids. Germline CDR1 is SQVTM and CDR2 is ANQGSEA. V lost 6 bases to trimming and J lost 3 bases, with 9 bases between them.

The chain combines TRBV20-1 with TRBJ1-4, with 11 bases identical to TRBD1. CDR1 and CDR2 from the germline V gene are DFQATT and SNEGSKA (reference sequence). The CDR3 length is 14 residues. V lost 4 bases and J lost 8; bases outside the gene matches: 6. CDR3 coding DNA: TGCAGTGCTAAACGGACAGGGGGCTTGGAAAAACTGTTTTTT. Translated: CSAKRTGGLEKLFF.

This clonotype was recorded a few times. The chain links TRBV6-2 or TRBV6-3 to TRBJ2-7; D is unresolved. V was clipped by 2 bases and J by 1 base, with 18 bases between them. The CDR3 runs 17 residues. Germline CDR1 is MNHEY and CDR2 is SVGEGT. CDR3: CASSYRAEPTLSYEQYF. The CDR3 nucleotides read TGTGCCAGCAGTTACAGGGCAGAGCCCACTCTTTCCTACGAGCAGTACTTC.